These T cell receptor beta chains were read from a single sample in a study of CD8 T cells in Susac syndrome. TCRdb independently ran MiXCR on the immunoSEQ multiplex PCR reads; one entry per CDR3 protein. Altogether tens of thousands of distinct CDR3 sequences are present, roughly 94% being singletons, with the ten largest covering 0.52%. Sequenced material: CD8+ T cells from PBMCs. The receptors stem from a human donor with Susac syndrome. Each CDR3 is given with its conserved first and last residue. A D gene is named only where the DNA matches it firmly. Some rows have no size entry. The others give once, few or many, or a class for an expanded clone.

CDR3	DNA	D	size	J	V
CASSLVLRQGHTDTQYF	TGTGCCAGCAGCTTAGTGCTTCGACAGGGACACACAGATACGCAGTATTTT	TRBD1	NA	TRBJ2-3	TRBV7-9
CASSQDLRNSNQPQHF	TGCGCCAGCAGCCAAGATCTTAGGAATAGCAATCAGCCCCAGCATTTT	NA	NA	TRBJ1-5	TRBV4-3
CASSFPRGGLNTGELFF	TGTGCCAGCAGCTTCCCCCGGGGGGGACTGAACACCGGGGAGCTGTTTTTT	TRBD2	NA	TRBJ2-2	TRBV7-3
CASVKGASGANVLTF	TGTGCCAGCGTTAAGGGGGCAAGTGGGGCCAACGTCCTGACTTTC	TRBD1	few	TRBJ2-6	TRBV28
CASSGDEQFF	TGTGCCAGCAGCGGGGATGAGCAGTTCTTC	NA	NA	TRBJ2-1	TRBV9
CASSPRDANQPQHF	TGTGCCAGCAGTCCCCGGGACGCCAATCAGCCCCAGCATTTT	NA	NA	TRBJ1-5	TRBV6-6
CASSFPGADTQYF	TGTGCCAGCAGTTTTCCGGGGGCAGATACGCAGTATTTT	NA	NA	TRBJ2-3	TRBV12-3/TRBV12-4
CASSSRDRENTEAFF	TGTGCCAGCAGCTCCCGGGACAGGGAGAACACTGAAGCTTTCTTT	TRBD1	NA	TRBJ1-1	TRBV7-9
CASSFDRVGNTEAFF	TGTGCCAGCAGTTTTGACAGGGTGGGAAACACTGAAGCTTTCTTT	TRBD1	NA	TRBJ1-1	TRBV6-5
CSARDSNTGELFF	TGCAGTGCTAGAGATAGCAACACCGGGGAGCTGTTTTTT	NA	once	TRBJ2-2	TRBV20-1
CASSLGGVNTEAFF	TGTGCCAGCAGCTTAGGGGGGGTGAACACTGAAGCTTTCTTT	NA	NA	TRBJ1-1	TRBV7-8
CASSVGNGGAGTDTQYF	TGTGCCAGCAGCGTAGGGAACGGGGGGGCCGGCACAGATACGCAGTATTTT	TRBD2	NA	TRBJ2-3	TRBV9
CASSPQGWNGYTF	TGTGCCAGCAGTCCACAGGGGTGGAATGGCTACACCTTC	TRBD1	NA	TRBJ1-2	TRBV27
CASSPYSYEQYF	TGTGCCAGCAGCCCTTACTCCTACGAGCAGTACTTC	NA	NA	TRBJ2-7	TRBV7-9
CATTTGDIPYEQYF	TGTGCCACCACCACGGGGGACATACCCTACGAGCAGTACTTC	NA	NA	TRBJ2-7	TRBV5-6
CASSVNSNQPQHF	TGTGCCAGCAGTGTCAACAGCAATCAGCCCCAGCATTTT	NA	NA	TRBJ1-5	TRBV12-3/TRBV12-4
CASSFTSLNTEAFF	TGTGCCAGCAGTTTTACCAGCCTGAACACTGAAGCTTTCTTT	NA	NA	TRBJ1-1	TRBV12-3/TRBV12-4
CASHRAGDTEAFF	TGTGCCAGCCACAGGGCTGGGGACACTGAAGCTTTCTTT	NA	NA	TRBJ1-1	TRBV7-9
CASSASGTGGNEQYF	TGTGCCAGCAGCGCCTCCGGGACAGGGGGGAACGAGCAGTACTTC	TRBD1	NA	TRBJ2-7	TRBV9
CASSLNGPPQHF	TGTGCCAGCAGCTTGAATGGACCACCCCAGCATTTT	NA	NA	TRBJ1-5	TRBV5-5
CASSVGGSSDTQYF	TGTGCCAGCAGCGTAGGCGGCTCTTCAGATACGCAGTATTTT	NA	NA	TRBJ2-3	TRBV9
CGPWGVDSYEQYF	TGCGGTCCGTGGGGGGTCGACTCCTACGAGCAGTACTTC	NA	NA	TRBJ2-7	TRBV20-1
CASSFSRGANTEAFF	TGTGCCAGCAGCTTCTCCCGGGGGGCGAACACTGAAGCTTTCTTT	NA	NA	TRBJ1-1	TRBV7-9
CAWSYRGREQYF	TGTGCCTGGAGTTACAGGGGGCGCGAGCAGTACTTC	TRBD1	NA	TRBJ2-7	TRBV30
CASSQVGTGWSETQYF	TGCGCCAGCAGCCAAGTGGGAACAGGGTGGTCGGAGACCCAGTACTTC	NA	NA	TRBJ2-5	TRBV4-1
CASSQGTIYGYTF	TGTGCCAGCAGCCAGGGAACTATCTATGGCTACACCTTC	NA	NA	TRBJ1-2	TRBV14
CASSFRGGVETQYF	TGTGCCAGCAGCTTTCGGGGGGGCGTTGAGACCCAGTACTTC	TRBD2	NA	TRBJ2-5	TRBV7-2
CSVVLRGQWEQYF	TGCAGCGTTGTGCTTAGGGGACAGTGGGAGCAGTACTTC	TRBD1	NA	TRBJ2-7	TRBV29-1
CASSYFAAYEQYF	TGTGCCAGCAGTTACTTTGCAGCCTACGAGCAGTACTTC	NA	NA	TRBJ2-7	TRBV6-5
CASGSNQPQHF	TGTGCCAGCGGTAGCAATCAGCCCCAGCATTTT	NA	NA	TRBJ1-5	TRBV7-2
CASSFIGDSNQPQHF	TGTGCCAGCAGCTTTATTGGGGATAGCAATCAGCCCCAGCATTTT	NA	NA	TRBJ1-5	TRBV5-4
CASSSDRSSADTQYF	TGTGCCAGCAGTTCGGACAGATCCTCCGCAGATACGCAGTATTTT	NA	NA	TRBJ2-3	TRBV5-6
CASSLGTLYGYTF	TGTGCCAGCAGCTTAGGAACACTCTATGGCTACACCTTC	NA	once	TRBJ1-2	TRBV7-9
CASTGQGSGEQFF	TGTGCCTCGACCGGACAGGGGAGTGGTGAGCAGTTCTTC	TRBD1	NA	TRBJ2-1	TRBV10-3
CASSNRGTSTDTQYF	TGTGCCAGCAGCAACAGGGGGACAAGCACAGATACGCAGTATTTT	TRBD1	NA	TRBJ2-3	TRBV9
CASSQDLPGDDIQYF	TGCGCCAGCAGCCAAGATCTACCAGGGGACGACATTCAGTACTTC	NA	NA	TRBJ2-4	TRBV4-3
CATTVNTGELFF	TGTGCCACGACAGTGAACACCGGGGAGCTGTTTTTT	NA	NA	TRBJ2-2	TRBV5-4
CASKGGVYEQYF	TGTGCCAGCAAGGGGGGGGTCTACGAGCAGTACTTC	NA	NA	TRBJ2-7	TRBV2
CASSVKLEGRLGDTQYF	TGTGCCAGCAGCGTAAAATTGGAGGGAAGGTTAGGAGATACGCAGTATTTT	NA	NA	TRBJ2-3	TRBV2
CASTPGTVAYGYTF	TGTGCCAGCACGCCCGGGACCGTCGCTTATGGCTACACCTTC	NA	NA	TRBJ1-2	TRBV5-6
CASSVGDRRHYGYTF	TGTGCCAGCAGCGTAGGGGACAGGCGACACTATGGCTACACCTTC	TRBD1	NA	TRBJ1-2	TRBV9
CASSANRDRGTDTQYF	TGTGCCAGCAGCGCCAACCGGGACAGGGGCACAGATACGCAGTATTTT	TRBD1	NA	TRBJ2-3	TRBV9
CSVGSRGYEQYF	TGCAGCGTTGGGAGCCGAGGGTACGAGCAGTACTTC	NA	NA	TRBJ2-7	TRBV29-1
CASSVAAGGTDTQYF	TGTGCCAGCAGCGTAGCTGCGGGGGGCACAGATACGCAGTATTTT	TRBD2	NA	TRBJ2-3	TRBV9
CATSEGRGYNEQFF	TGTGCCACCAGTGAGGGGAGAGGATACAATGAGCAGTTCTTC	NA	once	TRBJ2-1	TRBV24-1
CSARDSGGPYNEQFF	TGCAGTGCTAGAGATTCCGGGGGGCCCTACAATGAGCAGTTCTTC	NA	NA	TRBJ2-1	TRBV20-1
CASSVGSWDGSNSPLHF	TGTGCCAGCAGCGTAGGGAGTTGGGACGGATCTAATTCACCCCTCCACTTT	NA	NA	TRBJ1-6	TRBV9
CASSLRAGTDTQYF	TGTGCCAGCAGCCTACGGGCGGGCACAGATACGCAGTATTTT	NA	NA	TRBJ2-3	TRBV7-8
CSTQLGGGPRGQPQHF	TGCAGTACCCAGTTGGGCGGGGGGCCGCGGGGTCAGCCCCAGCATTTT	NA	NA	TRBJ1-5	TRBV20-1
CASSAGSGNTIYF	TGTGCCAGCAGCGCTGGGTCTGGAAACACCATATATTTT	NA	NA	TRBJ1-3	TRBV9
CASSPPGAWTGELFF	TGTGCCAGCAGCCCGCCCGGGGCGTGGACCGGGGAGCTGTTTTTT	NA	NA	TRBJ2-2	TRBV3-1
CASMWMAEAFF	TGTGCCAGTATGTGGATGGCTGAAGCTTTCTTT	NA	NA	TRBJ1-1	TRBV19